A selection of T cell receptor beta chains follows, all from one sample in a study of siplizumab effects on memory and regulatory T cells. The assay was immunoSEQ multiplex PCR, and TCRdb's table has in-frame clones only and misses some. Altogether roughly 56,000 clones are present, approximately 93% being singletons, with the ten largest covering 30% to 40%. The sample was CD8+ T cells sorted from blood. The receptors shown here come from a human donor in good health. The CDR3 runs from the conserved cysteine through the conserved F or W. D genes are given only for firm matches. Clone size is stated in some rows and not others, as once, few, many or a class when expanded.

V gene	D gene	clone size	J gene	CDR3 protein	CDR3 DNA
TRBV2	.	.	TRBJ2-5	CASSLGTRETQYF	TGTGCCAGCAGTCTGGGGACGAGGGAGACCCAGTACTTC
TRBV9	.	.	TRBJ2-7	CASSNSYEQYF	TGTGCCAGCAGCAACTCCTACGAGCAGTACTTC
TRBV7-9	.	.	TRBJ1-1	CASSSYVGGTEAFF	TGTGCCAGCAGCTCCTACGTCGGGGGCACTGAAGCTTTCTTT
TRBV15	.	.	TRBJ2-5	CATSRDWEPEAEETQYF	TGTGCCACCAGCAGAGATTGGGAGCCAGAAGCCGAAGAGACCCAGTACTTC
TRBV7-2	TRBD2	.	TRBJ2-3	CASSLEASGRDTQYF	TGTGCCAGCAGCTTAGAGGCTAGCGGGAGAGATACGCAGTATTTT
TRBV30	.	once	TRBJ2-7	CAWSVGIGIWYEQYF	TGTGCCTGGAGTGTAGGGATTGGAATCTGGTACGAGCAGTACTTC
TRBV29-1	.	.	TRBJ1-2	CSVEAPKDGYTF	TGCAGCGTTGAAGCCCCAAAGGATGGCTACACCTTC
TRBV28	TRBD1	.	TRBJ2-2	CASNRGGSGELFF	TGTGCCAGCAACCGAGGGGGCTCCGGGGAGCTGTTTTTT
TRBV2	TRBD2	.	TRBJ2-7	CASSEAGTSGSRRKTYEQYF	TGTGCCAGCAGTGAAGCGGGGACTAGCGGATCCCGTAGAAAGACCTACGAGCAGTACTTC
TRBV15	TRBD2	.	TRBJ2-3	CATSRTSGGSTDTQYF	TGTGCCACCAGCAGAACGAGCGGGGGGAGCACAGATACGCAGTATTTT
TRBV9	.	.	TRBJ2-7	CASSVKGYPGYEQYF	TGTGCCAGCAGCGTAAAGGGCTATCCGGGCTACGAGCAGTACTTC
TRBV7-8	.	once	TRBJ2-7	CASSGAVEQYF	TGTGCCAGCAGTGGGGCAGTAGAGCAGTACTTC
TRBV28	TRBD1	once	TRBJ1-2	CASSSGTGTANYGYTF	TGTGCCAGCAGCTCCGGGACAGGGACTGCTAACTATGGCTACACCTTC
TRBV28	.	once	TRBJ2-1	CASSLPTGHEQFF	TGTGCCAGCAGTTTACCCACGGGGCATGAGCAGTTCTTC
TRBV6-5	.	.	TRBJ1-1	CASRPGLSTEAFF	TGTGCCAGCAGACCAGGGTTGAGCACTGAAGCTTTCTTT
TRBV7-9	TRBD1	.	TRBJ1-5	CASSTGQSSNQPQHF	TGTGCCAGCAGCACGGGACAGTCTTCCAATCAGCCCCAGCATTTT
TRBV27	TRBD1	.	TRBJ1-5	CASSSRTGRGQPQHF	TGTGCCAGCAGTTCTCGGACAGGTAGGGGTCAGCCCCAGCATTTT
TRBV5-1	TRBD1	.	TRBJ1-1	CASRTTGAVTEAFF	TGCGCCAGCAGGACAACAGGGGCGGTCACTGAAGCTTTCTTT
TRBV13	TRBD1	.	TRBJ1-2	CASSSGTGVLSRYGYTF	TGTGCCAGCAGCTCCGGGACAGGGGTCCTCTCTCGTTATGGCTACACCTTC
TRBV7-7	.	.	TRBJ2-5	CASSLSSGRETQYF	TGTGCTAGCAGCTTAAGTTCCGGAAGGGAGACCCAGTACTTC
TRBV7-9	TRBD1	.	TRBJ2-5	CASRPSPGGEKETQYF	TGTGCCAGCAGACCCTCACCAGGGGGCGAAAAGGAGACCCAGTACTTC
TRBV10-3	.	.	TRBJ1-1	CAISGSPNRAGAEAFF	TGTGCCATCAGTGGTTCCCCTAACAGGGCTGGGGCTGAAGCTTTCTTT
TRBV5-5	TRBD1	.	TRBJ2-7	CASSVYRDRGYEQYF	TGTGCCAGCAGCGTATACCGGGACAGGGGCTACGAGCAGTACTTC
TRBV9	.	.	TRBJ2-7	CASSPRGPGEQYF	TGTGCCAGCAGCCCCAGGGGCCCGGGGGAGCAGTACTTC